This TCR beta chain originates from a study of T cell repertoires in cytomegalovirus infection (dated by TCRdb to 2018 to 2020). Regarding the research as a whole: Alongside well-studied HLA-B-restricted epitopes, the peptide stimulations were aimed at recently identified HLA-C-restricted CMV epitopes, whose presentation resists viral immunomodulation. Because public TCR beta signatures pointed to carriage of CMV infection together with the matching HLA type, the HLA type of each donor mattered for the analysis. Beyond this particular receptor, the publication reports: The ex vivo response was dominated by HLA-C-restricted CMV-specific TCR beta clonotypes, and the single most frequent clonotype in two of eight donors was supplied by these HLA-C-restricted clonotypes. In both this cohort and an independent roughly 350-donor cohort, the cumulative frequency of public TCR beta family members distinguished carriers of CMV infection plus the relevant HLA type.

This specimen's treatment or condition label, per the study, means: in vitro stimulation with specific CMV peptide epitopes to enrich CMV-specific T cells. For CDR1 and CDR2, the germline V gene lists SGHRS and YFSETQ. The junction carries 14 bases between V and J, which are trimmed by 4 bases and 0 bases respectively. CDR3 length: 16 amino acids, cysteine to phenylalanine. CDR3 DNA is the only sequence kept; it has 48 bases, read in frame from the first base. Sequenced on an Illumina HiSeq 1500. Using fastp at Q25 and MiXCR, TCRdb reprocessed the public reads and kept productive beta chains. Rows with one shared CDR3 protein collapse into an entry with the most common genes and DNA. A total of 900,000 to 950,000 distinct CDR3 sequences appear in this sample, roughly 30% of them only once. Clones ranked in the top ten supply around 15% of the sample. This clonotype was counted between two and nine times. Its binding antigen is unknown. There are no base qualities to consult, and no much larger clone falls within one base.

Specimen: cultured CD8+ T cells from PBMCs, collected from culture after CMV antigen stimulation. The clonotype originates from a human donor in good health (CMV status not recorded). Some clones in this sample may be carry-over from other donors' samples. The chain is made from TRBV5-1 and TRBJ2-1, with TRBD1 tentatively as D gene (6 bases match). The encoded CDR3 is CASSDLGASSYNEQFF. The nucleotide sequence reads TGCGCCAGCAGCGATTTGGGGGCGAGCTCCTACAATGAGCAGTTCTTC.